Included here is one TCR beta chain sequence, with context. The data were obtained in a study of cytomegalovirus exposure and HLA in healthy donors. J was trimmed by 6 bases and V by 2 bases; bases with no gene match: 8. Germline CDR1 and CDR2: SEHNR and FQNEAQ (reference sequence). The CDR3 consists of 15 residues. Assay used: immunoSEQ multiplex PCR; TCRdb lists only in-frame clones, some missing. Among about 79,000 clones, 90% to 95% were seen once, and the ten largest hold approximately 4%. The TCR sequence derives from a woman aged 30 to 39 in good health and CMV-seronegative. J is TRBJ2-3 and V is TRBV7-9, with 7 positions matching TRBD2. Sequenced: PBMCs. In nucleotides, the CDR3 is TGTGCCAGCAGCTTATTAGCGGGCGTTGGGGATACGCAGTATTTT. It yields the protein CASSLLAGVGDTQYF. The whole variable domain, remainder taken from reference TRBV7-9 and TRBJ2-3, is DTGVSQNPRHKITKRGQNVTFRCDPISEHNRLYWYRQTLGQGPEFLTYFQNEAQLEKSRLLSDRFSAERPKGSFSTLEIQRTEQGDSAMYLCASSLLAGVGDTQYFGPGTRLTVL.